The source of this TCR beta chain is a study of beta chain features in type 1 diabetes. Broader study findings: Type 1 diabetes patients showed a moderate but significant shortening of TCRB CDR3s in all four CD4+ subsets.

This clone came up a few times. Its antigen is unknown. Trimming pared 9 bases from V and 4 bases from J, leaving 13 bases between. CDR1 is MDHEN, CDR2 SYDVKM, per germline. The CDR3 consists of 13 residues. Once sorted, every population was more than 98% pure. The authors reverse transcribed all of the isolated RNA, so sequencing captured expressed TCRB transcripts. Assay: immunoSEQ multiplex PCR; the TCRdb copy retains only in-frame clones and omits some. The table has some 900,000 clones, roughly a sixth seen once. Sequenced: naive CD4+ T cells from blood. V and J are TRBV28 and TRBJ1-5; D not certain. This TCR was recovered from a young woman in good health. Here the CDR3 DNA reads TGTGCCAGTGTCGCGGGAGGAAATCAGCCCCAGCATTTT. It codes for CASVAGGNQPQHF.